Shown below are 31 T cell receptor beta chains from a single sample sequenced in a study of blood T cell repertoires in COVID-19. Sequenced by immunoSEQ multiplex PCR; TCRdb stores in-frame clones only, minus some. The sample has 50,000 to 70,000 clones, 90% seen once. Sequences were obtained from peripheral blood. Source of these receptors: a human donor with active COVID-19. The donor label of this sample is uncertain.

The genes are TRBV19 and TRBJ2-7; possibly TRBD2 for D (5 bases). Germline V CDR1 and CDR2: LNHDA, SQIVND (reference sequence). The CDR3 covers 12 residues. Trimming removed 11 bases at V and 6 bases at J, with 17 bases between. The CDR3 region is CACGPTPSEQYF. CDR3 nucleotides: TGTGCCTGCGGGCCCACCCCCTCCGAGCAGTACTTC.

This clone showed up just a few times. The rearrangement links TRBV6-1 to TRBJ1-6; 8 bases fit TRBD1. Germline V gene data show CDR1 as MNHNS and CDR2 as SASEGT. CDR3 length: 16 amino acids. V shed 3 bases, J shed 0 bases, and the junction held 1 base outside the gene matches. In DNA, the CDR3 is TGTGCCAGCAGTGATACAGGGGGCTCCTATAATTCACCCCTCCACTTT. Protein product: CASSDTGGSYNSPLHF.

The CDR3 loop reads CASRAGTGFNQPQHF. Here the CDR3 DNA reads TGCGCCAGCAGGGCGGGGACAGGGTTCAATCAGCCCCAGCATTTT. The chain employs TRBV5-1 and TRBJ1-5; 9 positions match TRBD1. The germline V gene encodes CDR1 SGHRS and CDR2 YFSETQ. CDR3 size: 15 residues. Trimming took 5 bases from V and 3 from J; bases not matched to a gene: 6.

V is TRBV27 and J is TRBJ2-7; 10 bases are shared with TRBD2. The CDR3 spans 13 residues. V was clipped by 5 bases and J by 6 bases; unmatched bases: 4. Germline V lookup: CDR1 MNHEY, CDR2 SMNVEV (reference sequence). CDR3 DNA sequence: TGTGCCAGCAGTCTGGGACTAGCGAGCGAGCAGTACTTC. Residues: CASSLGLASEQYF.

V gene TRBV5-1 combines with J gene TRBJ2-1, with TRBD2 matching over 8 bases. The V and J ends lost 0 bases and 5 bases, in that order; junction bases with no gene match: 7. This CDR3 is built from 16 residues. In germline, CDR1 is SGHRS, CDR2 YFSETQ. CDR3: CASSLAETSAHNEQFF. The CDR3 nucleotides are TGCGCCAGCAGCTTGGCCGAGACTAGCGCCCACAATGAGCAGTTCTTC.

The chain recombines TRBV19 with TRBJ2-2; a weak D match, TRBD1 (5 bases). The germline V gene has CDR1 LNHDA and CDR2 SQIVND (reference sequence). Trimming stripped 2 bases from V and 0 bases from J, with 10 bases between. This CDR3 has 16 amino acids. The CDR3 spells CASSIWAGTNTGELFF. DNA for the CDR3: TGTGCCAGTAGTATATGGGCAGGGACGAACACCGGGGAGCTGTTTTTT. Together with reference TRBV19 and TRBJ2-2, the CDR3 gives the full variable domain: DGGITQSPKYLFRKEGQNVTLSCEQNLNHDAMYWYRQDPGQGLRLIYYSQIVNDFQKGDIAEGYSVSREKKESFPLTVTSAQKNPTAFYLCASSIWAGTNTGELFFGEGSRLTVL.

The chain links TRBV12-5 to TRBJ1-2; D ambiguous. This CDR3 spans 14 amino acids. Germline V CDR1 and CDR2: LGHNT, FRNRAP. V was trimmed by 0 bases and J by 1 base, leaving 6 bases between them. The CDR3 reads CASGLVEDNYGYTF. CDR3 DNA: TGTGCTAGTGGTTTGGTGGAGGATAACTATGGCTACACCTTC.

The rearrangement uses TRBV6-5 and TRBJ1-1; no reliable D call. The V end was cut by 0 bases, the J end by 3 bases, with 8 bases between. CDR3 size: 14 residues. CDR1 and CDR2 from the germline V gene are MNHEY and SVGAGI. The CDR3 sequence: CASSYSGTDTEAFF. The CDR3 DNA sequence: TGTGCCAGCAGTTACTCGGGCACCGACACTGAAGCTTTCTTT.

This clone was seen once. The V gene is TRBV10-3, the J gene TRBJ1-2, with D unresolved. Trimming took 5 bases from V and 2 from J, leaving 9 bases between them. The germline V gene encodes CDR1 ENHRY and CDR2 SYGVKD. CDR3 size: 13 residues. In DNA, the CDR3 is TGTGCCATCAGTAGTGTAGTCAACTATGGCTACACCTTC. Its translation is CAISSVVNYGYTF.

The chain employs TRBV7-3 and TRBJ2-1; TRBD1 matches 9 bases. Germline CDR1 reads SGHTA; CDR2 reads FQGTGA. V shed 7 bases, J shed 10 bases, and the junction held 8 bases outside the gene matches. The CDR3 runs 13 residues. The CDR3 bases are TGTGCCAGCACCTCGGGACAGGGAGGAGAGCAGTTCTTC. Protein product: CASTSGQGGEQFF.

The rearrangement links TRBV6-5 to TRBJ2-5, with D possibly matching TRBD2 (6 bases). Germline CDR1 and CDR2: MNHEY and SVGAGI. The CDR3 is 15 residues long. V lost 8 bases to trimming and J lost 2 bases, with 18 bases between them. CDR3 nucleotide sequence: TGTGCCAGCTACCCCCCGGGAGCGGCACAAGAGACCCAGTACTTC. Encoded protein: CASYPPGAAQETQYF.

Here the CDR3 DNA reads TGTGCCAGCAGCCACCGGGAGAAGGACACCGGGGAGCTGTTTTTT. This codes for CASSHREKDTGELFF. This chain uses TRBV4-2 with TRBJ2-2; possibly TRBD2 for D (6 bases). Trimming removed 3 bases from V and 3 bases from J, with 11 bases in between. From germline, CDR1 is LGHNA and CDR2 YNFKEQ. The CDR3 spans 15 residues.

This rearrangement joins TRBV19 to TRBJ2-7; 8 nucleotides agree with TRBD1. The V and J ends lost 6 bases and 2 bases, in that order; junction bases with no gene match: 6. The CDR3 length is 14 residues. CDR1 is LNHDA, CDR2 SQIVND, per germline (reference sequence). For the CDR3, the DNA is TGTGCCAGTAGGGGGACAGGCCCGACCTACGAGCAGTACTTC. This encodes CASRGTGPTYEQYF.

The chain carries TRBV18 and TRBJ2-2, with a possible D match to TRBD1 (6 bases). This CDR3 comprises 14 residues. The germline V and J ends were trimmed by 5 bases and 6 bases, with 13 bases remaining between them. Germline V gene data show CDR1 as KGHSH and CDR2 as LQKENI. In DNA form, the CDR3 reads TGTGCCAGCTCATTCGACAGGAGAGCCGGGGAGCTGTTTTTT. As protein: CASSFDRRAGELFF.

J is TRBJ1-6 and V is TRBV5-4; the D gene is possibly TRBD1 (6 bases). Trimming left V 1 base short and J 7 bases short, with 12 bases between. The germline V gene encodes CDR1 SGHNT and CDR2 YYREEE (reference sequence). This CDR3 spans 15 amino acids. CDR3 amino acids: CASSLRGGPNSPLHF. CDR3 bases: TGTGCCAGCAGCTTGAGAGGGGGTCCGAATTCACCCCTCCACTTT. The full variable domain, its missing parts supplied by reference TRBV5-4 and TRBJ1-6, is ETGVTQSPTHLIKTRGQQVTLRCSSQSGHNTVSWYQQALGQGPQFIFQYYREEENGRGNFPPRFSGLQFPNYSSELNVNALELDDSALYLCASSLRGGPNSPLHFGNGTRLTVT.

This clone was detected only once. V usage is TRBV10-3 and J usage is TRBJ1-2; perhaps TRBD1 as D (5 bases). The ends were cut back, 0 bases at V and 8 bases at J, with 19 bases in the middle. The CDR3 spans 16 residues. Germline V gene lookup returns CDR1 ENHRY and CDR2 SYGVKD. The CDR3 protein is CAISESTVLRVYGYTF. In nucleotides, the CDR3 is TGTGCCATCAGTGAGTCGACAGTGCTTAGGGTTTACGGCTACACCTTC.

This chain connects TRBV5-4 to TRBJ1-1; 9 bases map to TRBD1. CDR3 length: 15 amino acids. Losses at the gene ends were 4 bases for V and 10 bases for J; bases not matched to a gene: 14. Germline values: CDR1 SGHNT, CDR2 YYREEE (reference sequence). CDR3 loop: CASSLGQGPPSRAFF. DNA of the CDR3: TGTGCCAGCAGCCTGGGACAGGGACCACCAAGTAGAGCTTTCTTT.

This CDR3 reads CASSPVGSREFF. The CDR3, as DNA: TGTGCCAGCAGCCCGGTTGGTAGCAGGGAGTTCTTC. The chain recombines TRBV7-8 with TRBJ2-1; TRBD1 might be the D (5 bases). V lost 5 bases, J lost 14 bases, and 16 bases lay in between. The CDR3 has 12 amino acids. Germline CDR1 reads SGHVS; CDR2 reads FQNEAQ.

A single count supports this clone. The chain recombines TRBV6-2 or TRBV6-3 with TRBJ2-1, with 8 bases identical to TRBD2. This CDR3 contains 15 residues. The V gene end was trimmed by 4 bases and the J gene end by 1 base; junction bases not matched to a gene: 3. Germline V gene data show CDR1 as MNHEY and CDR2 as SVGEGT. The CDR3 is CASSFRGGSYNEQFF. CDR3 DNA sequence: TGTGCCAGCAGTTTTCGGGGGGGGTCCTACAATGAGCAGTTCTTC.

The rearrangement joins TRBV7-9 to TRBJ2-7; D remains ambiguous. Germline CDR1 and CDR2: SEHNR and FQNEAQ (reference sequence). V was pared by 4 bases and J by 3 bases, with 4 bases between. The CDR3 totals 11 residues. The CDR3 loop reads CASSSYYEQYF. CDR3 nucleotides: TGTGCCAGCAGCTCCTACTACGAGCAGTACTTC.

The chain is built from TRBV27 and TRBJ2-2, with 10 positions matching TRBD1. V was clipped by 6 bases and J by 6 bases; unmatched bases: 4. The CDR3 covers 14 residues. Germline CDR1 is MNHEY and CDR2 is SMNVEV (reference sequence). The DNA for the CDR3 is TGTGCCAGCAGATTCGGACAGGGGGCCGGGGAGCTGTTTTTT. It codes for CASRFGQGAGELFF.

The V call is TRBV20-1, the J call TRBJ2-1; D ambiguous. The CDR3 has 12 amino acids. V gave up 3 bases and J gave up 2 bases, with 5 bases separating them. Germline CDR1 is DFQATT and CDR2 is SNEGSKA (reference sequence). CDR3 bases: TGCAGTGCTAGTAGCACCTACAATGAGCAGTTCTTC. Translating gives CSASSTYNEQFF.

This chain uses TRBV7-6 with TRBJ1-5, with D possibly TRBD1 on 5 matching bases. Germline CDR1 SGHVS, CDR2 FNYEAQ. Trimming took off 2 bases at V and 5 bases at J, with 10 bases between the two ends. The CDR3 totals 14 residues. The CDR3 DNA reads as TGTGCCAGCAGCTTAAGGCAGGGCGATCAGCCCCAGCATTTT. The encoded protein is CASSLRQGDQPQHF.

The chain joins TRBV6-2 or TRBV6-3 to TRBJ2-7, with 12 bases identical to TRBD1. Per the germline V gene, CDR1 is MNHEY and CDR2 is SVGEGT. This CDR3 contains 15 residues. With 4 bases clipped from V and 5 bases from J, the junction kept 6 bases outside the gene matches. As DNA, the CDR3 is TGTGCCAGCAGTTCCCGGGACAGGGGGCGCAACGAGCAGTACTTC. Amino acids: CASSSRDRGRNEQYF.

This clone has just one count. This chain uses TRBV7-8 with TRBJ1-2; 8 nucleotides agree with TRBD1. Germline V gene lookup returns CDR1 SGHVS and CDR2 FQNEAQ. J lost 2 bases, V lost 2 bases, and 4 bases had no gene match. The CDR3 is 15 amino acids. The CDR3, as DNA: TGTGCCAGCAGCTTATCAGGGGGCTCCAACTATGGCTACACCTTC. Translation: CASSLSGGSNYGYTF.

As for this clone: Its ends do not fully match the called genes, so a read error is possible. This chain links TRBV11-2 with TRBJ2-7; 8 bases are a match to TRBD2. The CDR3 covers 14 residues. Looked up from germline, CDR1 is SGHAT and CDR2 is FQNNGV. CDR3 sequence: CASTLFGRADEQYF. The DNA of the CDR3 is TGTGCCAGCACCTTATTCGGGAGGGCTGACGAGCAGTACTTC.

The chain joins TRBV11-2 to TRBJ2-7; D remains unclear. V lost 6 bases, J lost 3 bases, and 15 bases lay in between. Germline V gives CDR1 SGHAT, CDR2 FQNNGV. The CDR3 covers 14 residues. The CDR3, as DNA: TGTGCCAGCAGTCCAAACAGCTTCAGCTACGAGCAGTACTTC. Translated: CASSPNSFSYEQYF.

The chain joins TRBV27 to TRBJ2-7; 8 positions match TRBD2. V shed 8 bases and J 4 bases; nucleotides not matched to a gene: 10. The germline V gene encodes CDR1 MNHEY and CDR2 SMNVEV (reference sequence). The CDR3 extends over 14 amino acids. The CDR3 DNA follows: TGTGCCAGCGGTTCTCTAGCGGGTTCATACGAGCAGTACTTC. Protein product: CASGSLAGSYEQYF.

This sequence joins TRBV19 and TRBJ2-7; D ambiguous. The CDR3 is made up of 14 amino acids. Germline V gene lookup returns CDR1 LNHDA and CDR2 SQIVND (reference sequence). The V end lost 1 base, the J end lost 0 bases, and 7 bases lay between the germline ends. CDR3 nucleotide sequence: TGTGCCAGTAGTATAGCGAGTCACTCCTACGAGCAGTACTTC. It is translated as CASSIASHSYEQYF.

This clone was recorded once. The CDR3 loop reads CASSKMGQGSSTDTQYF. CDR3 bases: TGTGCCAGTAGTAAAATGGGACAGGGATCTAGCACAGATACGCAGTATTTT. The chain links TRBV19 to TRBJ2-3; 9 bases are shared with TRBD1. CDR3 size: 17 residues. Germline assignment: CDR1 LNHDA and CDR2 SQIVND (reference sequence). The V and J ends lost 4 bases and 0 bases, in that order; junction bases with no gene match: 8. Complete variable domain (other parts from reference TRBV19 and TRBJ2-3): DGGITQSPKYLFRKEGQNVTLSCEQNLNHDAMYWYRQDPGQGLRLIYYSQIVNDFQKGDIAEGYSVSREKKESFPLTVTSAQKNPTAFYLCASSKMGQGSSTDTQYFGPGTRLTVL.

The CDR3 sequence: CASSPTGDTQYF. As DNA, the CDR3 is TGTGCCAGCAGCCCGACAGGAGATACGCAGTATTTT. The rearrangement uses TRBV7-8 and TRBJ2-3; tentatively, D is TRBD1 (6 bases). Germline lookup yields CDR1 SGHVS and CDR2 FQNEAQ. The CDR3 runs to 12 residues. The germline V and J ends were trimmed by 5 bases and 5 bases, with 8 bases remaining between them. Drawing the rest from reference TRBV7-8 and TRBJ2-3, the complete variable domain is GAGVSQSPRYKVAKRGQDVALRCDPISGHVSLFWYQQALGQGPEFLTYFQNEAQLDKSGLPSDRFFAERPEGSVSTLKIQRTQQEDSAVYLCASSPTGDTQYFGPGTRLTVL.